This T cell receptor beta chain was found in a study of blood T cell repertoires in COVID-19. Study-wide background: Sites across the United States, Italy and Spain contributed samples from acute and convalescent COVID-19.

TCRdb's copy holds only in-frame clones and misses some; the assay was immunoSEQ multiplex PCR. The repertoire holds around 59,000 clones, 70% to 90% seen once, with 6.5% to 8.5% in the top ten. The V segment lost 7 bases and the J segment 5 bases; nucleotides outside the gene matches: 10. This CDR3 has 16 amino acids. Germline lookup yields CDR1 SGHAT and CDR2 FQNNGV. The sample consisted of peripheral blood. This TCR derives from a man aged 60 to 75 with acute or convalescent COVID-19. This rearrangement joins TRBV11-2 to TRBJ1-3; 11 positions agree with TRBD1. The CDR3 is CASTIAGTGGRNTIYF. The CDR3, as DNA: TGTGCCAGCACCATAGCCGGGACAGGGGGAAGAAACACCATATATTTT.